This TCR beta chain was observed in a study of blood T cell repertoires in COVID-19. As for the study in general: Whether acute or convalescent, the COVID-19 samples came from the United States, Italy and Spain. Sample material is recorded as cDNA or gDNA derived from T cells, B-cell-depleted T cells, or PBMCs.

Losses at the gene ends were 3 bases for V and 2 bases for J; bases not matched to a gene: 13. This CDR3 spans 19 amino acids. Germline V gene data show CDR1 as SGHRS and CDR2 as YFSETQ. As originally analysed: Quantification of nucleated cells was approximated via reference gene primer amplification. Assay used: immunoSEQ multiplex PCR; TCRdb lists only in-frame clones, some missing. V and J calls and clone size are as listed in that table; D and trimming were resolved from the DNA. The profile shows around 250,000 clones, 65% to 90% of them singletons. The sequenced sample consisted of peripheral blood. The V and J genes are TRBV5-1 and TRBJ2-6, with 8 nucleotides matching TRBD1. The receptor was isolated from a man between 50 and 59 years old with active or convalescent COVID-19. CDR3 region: CASSSPLTGDLAGANVLTF. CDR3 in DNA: TGCGCCAGCAGCTCGCCCCTGACAGGGGATTTAGCTGGGGCCAACGTCCTGACTTTC.